The clone carrying this T cell receptor beta chain qualifies as medium-sized (0.01 to 0.1%). MiXCR re-clonotyped the PCR reads for TCRdb. The sample lists about 15,000 clones; about 35% were seen once. The data were taken from a study of metastatic and nonmetastatic thyroid tumors. Before thyroid surgery, none of the patients had received any treatment. This clonotype originated in a male donor with papillary thyroid cancer or a benign thyroid nodule (not recorded which). Some clones in this sample may be carry-over from other donors' samples. The sequenced material came from tumor tissue.

The CDR3 loop is CASTVSGLTTSPLHF. In nucleotides, the CDR3 is TGTGCCAGCACCGTATCGGGACTAACTACTTCACCCCTCCACTTT. This sequence joins TRBV6-1 and TRBJ1-6; tentatively, D is TRBD1 (5 bases). Germline values: CDR1 MNHNS, CDR2 SASEGT. The CDR3 loop spans 15 amino acids. The V gene lost 7 bases and the J gene lost 9 bases, with 19 bases spanning the gap.